The clone carrying this TCR beta chain was seen a single time. In germline, CDR1 is MNHEY, CDR2 SMNVEV (reference sequence). The CDR3 contains 14 residues. Between the trimmed V and J ends, which lost 6 bases and 2 bases, there was a span of 13 bases. Seattle patient enrollment occurred during active infection, with longitudinal follow-up thereafter. Authors' data handling: Estimation of nucleated cell counts was performed using reference gene primer amplification. TCRdb's copy holds only in-frame clones and misses some; the assay was immunoSEQ multiplex PCR. The DNA gave D and trimming, while V, J and clone size come from that table. This table holds 230,000 or so clones, 85% to 90% found once. The data originate from a study of blood T cell repertoires in COVID-19. Study as a whole: The United States, Italy and Spain were the sources of the acute and convalescent COVID-19 samples.

The clonotype comes from a woman in her fifties or sixties with COVID-19, enrolled during active disease. The specimen sequenced was peripheral blood. The chain employs TRBV27 and TRBJ1-1, with D possibly TRBD1 on 6 matching bases. CDR3 bases: TGTGCCAGCAGCGTTGGACAGCGCAACACTGAAGCTTTCTTT. Translating it yields CASSVGQRNTEAFF.